This T cell receptor beta chain was recorded in a study of blood T cell repertoires in COVID-19. For the study at large: Collection of acute and convalescent COVID-19 samples took place in the United States, Italy and Spain. T cells, B-cell-depleted T cells, or PBMCs supplied cDNA or gDNA.

The V gene's germline CDR1 is SGHDT and CDR2 YYEEEE. Trimming shortened V by 6 bases and J by 0 bases, and 16 bases separated the two germline ends. CDR3 length equals 16 residues. The data were produced by immunoSEQ multiplex PCR, yet TCRdb's version contains in-frame clones alone and is incomplete. The repertoire has tens of thousands of clones, 70% to 90% of them found once; the top ten carry 20% to 30%. What was sequenced was peripheral blood. The clonotype originates from a human donor in a cohort sampled during active COVID-19. The J gene is TRBJ1-3, the V gene TRBV5-6, with D unresolved. The CDR3 protein is CASTPTRRLSGNTIYF. In nucleotides, the CDR3 is TGTGCCAGCACCCCCACCAGGCGTCTCTCTGGAAACACCATATATTTT.